The 28 T cell receptor beta chains below come from one sample, sequenced in a study of breast tumors, draining lymph nodes, adjacent tissues. MiXCR, run by TCRdb on the multiplex PCR reads, gives a single entry per CDR3 protein. The sample has about 230,000 distinct CDR3 sequences; roughly 30% are singletons. The lymph nodes were axillary draining lymph nodes from breast cancer patients. Sequencing input: axillary lymph node tissue. These receptors were obtained from a female donor with breast cancer. Some clones in this sample may be carry-over from other donors' samples.

The J gene is TRBJ1-4, the V gene TRBV7-2, with D uncertain. Germline CDR1 and CDR2: SGHTA and FQGNSA. Trimming took 5 bases from V and 7 from J, leaving 17 bases between them. CDR3 length: 15 residues. In nucleotides, the CDR3 is TGTGCCAGCAGCCGCGGTGAGGGCTTTGGTGAAAAACTGTTTTTT. Translation gives CASSRGEGFGEKLFF.

This clonotype was seen at least ten times. The chain joins TRBV7-3 to TRBJ2-6, with D uncertain. Trimming cost V 6 bases and J 0 bases, with 6 bases left between them. The CDR3 length is 14 residues. CDR1 is SGHTA and CDR2 is FQGTGA in the germline V gene. The CDR3 DNA reads as TGTGCCAGCAGTTTCAGCTCTGGGGCCAACGTCCTGACTTTC. Protein: CASSFSSGANVLTF. The full variable domain, in which reference TRBV7-3 and TRBJ2-6 provide the parts outside the CDR3, is GAGVSQTPSNKVTEKGKYVELRCDPISGHTALYWYRQSLGQGPEFLIYFQGTGAADDSGLPNDRFFAVRPEGSVSTLKIQRTERGDSAVYLCASSFSSGANVLTFGAGSRLTVL.

There are many counts of this clonotype. The rearrangement links TRBV6-6 to TRBJ2-7, with D perhaps matching TRBD2 (5 bases). V lost 4 bases to trimming and J lost 7 bases, with 20 bases between them. The CDR3 is 15 residues long. Germline V gene sequence: CDR1 MNHNY, CDR2 SVGAGI (reference sequence). CDR3 in DNA: TGTGCCAGCAGTTTGGACGGGTCCCGGGGTGGGGAGCAGTACTTC. Residues: CASSLDGSRGGEQYF.

Comment on this clonotype: This CDR3 is missing its conserved last phenylalanine or tryptophan, likely due to a read error. The limits of the CDR3 on the DNA are not certain, so only TCRdb's listed CDR3 is given. CDR3 loop: CASSIGGT. The rearrangement uses TRBV19 and TRBJ1-4; the table's D call, TRBD1, was not checked against the DNA. Looked up from germline, CDR1 is LNHDA and CDR2 is SQIVND (reference sequence). The CDR3 adds up to 8 amino acids, both ends counted.

About this clonotype itself: The CDR3 does not close with the conserved phenylalanine or tryptophan, likely indicating a read error. The chain uses TRBV10-1 and TRBJ2-7, with TRBD2 matching over 13 bases. V shed 0 bases and J 5 bases; nucleotides not matched to a gene: 13. The germline gives CDR1 WNHNN, CDR2 SYGVQD (reference sequence). The CDR3 has 19 residues. Here the CDR3 reads CASSESKVGAGLAGHEQYL. In DNA, the CDR3 is TGCGCCAGCAGTGAGTCGAAAGTCGGTGCGGGACTAGCGGGACACGAGCAGTACCTC.

Concerning this clonotype itself: A read error may explain this, as a much larger clone is one base away. The V gene is TRBV20-1, the J gene TRBJ2-4, with D tentatively TRBD1 (6 bases). The CDR3 contains 13 residues. In germline, CDR1 is DFQATT, CDR2 SNEGSKA (reference sequence). CDR3 sequence: CSVKDWGRNTQYF. The CDR3 coding sequence is TGCAGTGTTAAGGATTGGGGGCGAAACACTCAGTACTTC.

The chain carries TRBV5-1 and TRBJ2-5, with TRBD2 identical over 7 bases. V lost 0 bases to trimming and J lost 5 bases; unmatched junction nucleotides: 10. CDR1 is SGHRS, CDR2 YFSETQ, per germline. CDR3 length equals 16 residues. The CDR3 spells CASSLESGGRGETQYF. The DNA of the CDR3 is TGCGCCAGCAGCTTGGAGAGCGGCGGGCGGGGGGAGACCCAGTACTTC.

This clonotype appeared many times. The chain recombines TRBV25-1 with TRBJ2-5; D is uncertain. The germline V gene encodes CDR1 MGHDK and CDR2 SYGVNS. V shed 2 bases and J shed 5 bases, with 6 bases lying between them. This CDR3 is 12 amino acids long. The CDR3, as DNA: TGTGCCAGCAGTGAAGCGTACGAGACCCAGTACTTC. This codes for CASSEAYETQYF.

This clonotype showed up many times. This chain uses TRBV6-4 with TRBJ2-3, with a weak D call TRBD2 (5 bases). The CDR3 runs 15 residues. V lost 0 bases, J lost 6 bases, and 13 bases lay in between. Germline V CDR1 and CDR2: MRHNA, SNTAGT. The CDR3 region has the DNA TGTGCCAGCAGTGACTCTTCAGTGGGAGCCGATACGCAGTATTTT. It translates to CASSDSSVGADTQYF.

There are many counts of this clonotype. The CDR3 is CASSYERGGSYEQYF. The CDR3 DNA is TGTGCCAGCAGTTACGAACGGGGGGGGTCCTACGAGCAGTACTTC. V is TRBV6-5 and J is TRBJ2-7; the match to TRBD2 covers 8 bases. V trimming: 2 bases; J trimming: 1 base; junction bases outside the gene matches: 4. Germline V CDR1 and CDR2: MNHEY, SVGAGI. The CDR3 is 15 amino acids.

This clonotype was observed at least ten times. The chain is built from TRBV30 and TRBJ1-5; D gene uncertain. The germline V gene encodes CDR1 GTSNPN and CDR2 SVGIG (reference sequence). The CDR3 has 13 amino acids. V was shortened by 1 base and J by 0 bases, with 4 bases between the two germline ends. Here the CDR3 reads CAWSGDSNQPQHF. The CDR3, as DNA: TGTGCCTGGAGTGGGGATAGCAATCAGCCCCAGCATTTT.

The chain recombines TRBV6-4 with TRBJ1-6; D gene uncertain. The germline V and J ends were trimmed by 6 bases and 7 bases, with 10 bases remaining between them. This CDR3 region has 13 residues. Germline V lookup: CDR1 MRHNA, CDR2 SNTAGT. The CDR3 sequence is CASRAGWNSPLHF. For the CDR3, the DNA is TGTGCCAGCAGGGCGGGTTGGAATTCACCCCTCCACTTT.

This clonotype has ten or more counts. V is TRBV7-8 and J is TRBJ1-2; possible D gene TRBD1, 6 bases. From germline, CDR1 is SGHVS and CDR2 FQNEAQ. This CDR3 region has 15 residues. Trimming took 2 bases from V and 4 from J, leaving 14 bases between them. CDR3 loop: CASSLTGTPIYGYTF. The DNA of the CDR3 is TGTGCCAGCAGCTTAACTGGGACACCAATCTATGGCTACACCTTC.

Comments on this clonotype: A read error is possible here, since a much larger clone lies one base away. This is likely a read error, given that the CDR3 carries no conserved phenylalanine or tryptophan at its end. The rearrangement uses TRBV3-1 and TRBJ2-1; tentative D call: TRBD1 (6 bases). In germline, CDR1 is LGHDT, CDR2 YNNKEL (reference sequence). CDR3 length: 11 residues. Trimming pared 6 bases from V and 8 bases from J, leaving 8 bases between. The CDR3 spells CASSQGYEQFS. CDR3 in DNA: TGTGCCAGCAGTCAGGGGTATGAGCAGTTCTCC.

This clonotype was observed many times. The gene calls are TRBV18 and TRBJ2-5; TRBD2 matches at 12 bases. V gave up 5 bases and J gave up 4 bases; unmatched junction bases: 5. The CDR3 loop spans 15 amino acids. Germline V gene data show CDR1 as KGHSH and CDR2 as LQKENI. CDR3 DNA: TGTGCCAGCTCATTGACTAGCGGGAGATCAGAGACCCAGTACTTC. Encoded protein: CASSLTSGRSETQYF.

This chain joins TRBV7-2 and TRBJ1-6; D ambiguous. CDR1 SGHTA and CDR2 FQGNSA come from the germline V gene. This CDR3 contains 14 residues. The V end lost 7 bases, the J end lost 6 bases, and 13 bases lay between the germline ends. CDR3 bases: TGTGCCAGCACCTCTCCCGGCAGTAATTCACCCCTCCACTTT. Encoded protein: CASTSPGSNSPLHF.

At least ten counts were recorded for this clonotype. V gene TRBV7-3 combines with J gene TRBJ2-6; D gene uncertain. CDR1 is SGHTA and CDR2 is FQGTGA in the germline V gene. This CDR3 region has 14 residues. Deletions cut 6 bases from V and 0 bases from J, with 6 bases between. The CDR3 DNA is TGTGCCAGCAGTTCGAGCTCTGGGGCCAACGTCCTGACTTTC. It codes for CASSSSSGANVLTF. The full variable domain, its missing parts supplied by reference TRBV7-3 and TRBJ2-6, is GAGVSQTPSNKVTEKGKYVELRCDPISGHTALYWYRQSLGQGPEFLIYFQGTGAADDSGLPNDRFFAVRPEGSVSTLKIQRTERGDSAVYLCASSSSSGANVLTFGAGSRLTVL.

This clonotype appeared a few times. The final CDR3 position lacks the conserved phenylalanine or tryptophan, pointing to a likely read error. The V and J genes are TRBV7-9 and TRBJ2-7; 12 nucleotides agree with TRBD2. J was trimmed by 3 bases and V by 5 bases; bases with no gene match: 2. Germline values: CDR1 SEHNR, CDR2 FQNEAQ (reference sequence). The CDR3 covers 14 residues. The CDR3 loop reads CASSEGLAGYEQYL. The CDR3 DNA reads as TGTGCCAGCAGCGAGGGACTAGCGGGCTACGAGCAGTACCTC.

This clonotype was counted ten times or more. CDR3 sequence reads: CASSQTGTSGSSSSYEQYF. The CDR3 DNA reads as TGTGCCAGCAGCCAGACCGGGACTAGCGGGAGTTCAAGCTCCTACGAGCAGTACTTC. The rearrangement joins TRBV3-1 to TRBJ2-7; 14 bases are a match to TRBD2. The length of the CDR3 is 19 residues. J was trimmed by 0 bases and V by 3 bases; bases with no gene match: 10. Germline V gives CDR1 LGHDT, CDR2 YNNKEL (reference sequence).

In this sample, this clonotype turned up many times. This rearrangement joins TRBV5-1 to TRBJ2-3, with 7 nucleotides matching TRBD2. The J segment lost 1 base and the V segment lost 6 bases, leaving 11 bases of the junction unmatched. CDR3 length equals 16 residues. Looked up from germline, CDR1 is SGHRS and CDR2 is YFSETQ. CDR3 DNA: TGCGCCAGCAAGCTGGGCGGAAGCGGGGGCACAGATACGCAGTATTTT. Its translation is CASKLGGSGGTDTQYF.

This clonotype was seen a single time. Just one base apart from a much larger clone, this may be a read error. The chain is built from TRBV27 and TRBJ1-6; the D is unclear. This CDR3 contains 17 residues. CDR1 MNHEY and CDR2 SMNVEV come from the germline V gene (reference sequence). The CDR3 bases are TGTACCACGCTCGCGGGTAGTGGGCATTTGAGGAATTCACCCCTCCACTTT. It yields the protein CTTLAGSGHLRNSPLHF.

Details on this clonotype: This sequence may be a read error, since a much larger clone differs from it by one base. This chain uses TRBV6-2 or TRBV6-3 with TRBJ1-5; possibly TRBD1 for D (6 bases). The CDR3 is made up of 15 amino acids. The germline V and J ends were trimmed by 5 bases and 6 bases, with 17 bases remaining between them. Per the germline V gene, CDR1 is MNHEY and CDR2 is SVGEGT. As DNA, the CDR3 is TGTGCCAGCAGTCATAGACAGGCCCGGGGTCAGCCCCAGCATTTT. This translates into CASSHRQARGQPQHF.

This clonotype was picked up many times. This may be a read error, as it is one base from a much larger clone. This chain joins TRBV6-4 and TRBJ2-1; TRBD2 might be the D (5 bases). Germline CDR1 MRHNA, CDR2 SNTAGT. The V gene lost 5 bases and the J gene lost 3 bases, with 14 bases spanning the gap. There are 15 residues in the CDR3. CDR3 sequence: CASSQFGGSYNEQFF. The CDR3 DNA is TGTGCCAGCAGTCAATTTGGAGGTAGCTACAATGAGCAGTTCTTC.

At least ten counts were recorded for this clonotype. The rearrangement links TRBV19 to TRBJ2-7, with no clear D. With 5 bases removed from V and 7 bases from J, the gap between germline ends came to 12 bases. The CDR3 is 12 residues long. Germline CDR1 is LNHDA and CDR2 is SQIVND (reference sequence). CDR3 sequence reads: CASSFLDKEQYF. The CDR3 bases are TGTGCCAGTAGTTTCCTCGATAAGGAGCAGTACTTC.

This clonotype was detected ten times or more. The rearrangement joins TRBV6-5 to TRBJ2-2; 9 bases agree with TRBD2. Trimming cost V 2 bases and J 1 base; bases outside gene matches: 8. Germline V gene sequence: CDR1 MNHEY, CDR2 SVGAGI. This CDR3 has 18 residues. The CDR3 region is CASSYGLLAGLNTGELFF. In DNA form, the CDR3 reads TGTGCCAGCAGTTACGGACTACTAGCGGGTCTGAACACCGGGGAGCTGTTTTTT.

The chain recombines TRBV29-1 with TRBJ2-5, with D maybe TRBD1 (5 bases). The CDR3 totals 13 residues. Looked up from germline, CDR1 is SQVTM and CDR2 is ANQGSEA. The ends were cut back, 8 bases at V and 5 bases at J, with 18 bases in the middle. CDR3 residues: CSFTSGNRETQYF. CDR3 coding DNA: TGCAGCTTTACCTCAGGGAATCGGGAGACCCAGTACTTC. The whole variable domain, remainder taken from reference TRBV29-1 and TRBJ2-5, is SAVISQKPSRDICQRGTSLTIQCQVDSQVTMMFWYRQQPGQSLTLIATANQGSEATYESGFVIDKFPISRPNLTFSTLTVSNMSPEDSSIYLCSFTSGNRETQYFGPGTRLLVL.

Ten or more counts support this clonotype. This chain joins TRBV6-5 and TRBJ2-1; maybe TRBD2 (7 bases). The germline V gene has CDR1 MNHEY and CDR2 SVGAGI. With 5 bases removed from V and 7 bases from J, the gap between germline ends came to 12 bases. The CDR3 is 13 amino acids. The CDR3 loop reads CASSPGGRNEQFF. CDR3 nucleotides: TGTGCCAGCAGTCCGGGGGGCCGGAATGAGCAGTTCTTC.

This clonotype was seen repeatedly, ten times or more. The rearrangement uses TRBV12-3 or TRBV12-4 and TRBJ1-5; 8 nucleotides line up with TRBD1. The J segment lost 7 bases and the V segment lost 6 bases, leaving 11 bases of the junction unmatched. This CDR3 is built from 15 residues. The chain's CDR3 is CASSPLGQGWQPQHF. The DNA of the CDR3 is TGTGCCAGCAGCCCCCTTGGACAGGGTTGGCAGCCCCAGCATTTT.